The 25 T cell receptor beta chains listed next were all sequenced from one sample in a study of Graves' ophthalmopathy and Graves' hyperthyroidism. The sequenced template was RNA, covering the TCR beta CDR3 region. The library came from an HTBI-primed first-round RT-PCR and a second-round multiplex PCR. TCRdb ran MiXCR on the multiplex PCR reads and lists one entry per CDR3 protein. This sample has some 380,000 distinct CDR3 sequences, with less than 20% found just once. Source material: peripheral blood. The receptors originated from a woman younger than 35 with stable Graves' hyperthyroidism.

This clonotype was counted ten times or more. The CDR3 bases are TGTGCCAGTACCCGGGTGTGGGACAGTAGACAGCCCCAGCATTTT. It yields the protein CASTRVWDSRQPQHF. This chain links TRBV19 with TRBJ1-5; 7 bases agree with TRBD1. The CDR3 length is 15 residues. V trimming: 7 bases; J trimming: 7 bases; junction bases outside the gene matches: 13. CDR1 is LNHDA, CDR2 SQIVND, per germline (reference sequence).

The chain recombines TRBV20-1 with TRBJ2-7; TRBD2 is a possible D gene (6 bases). This CDR3 has 12 residues. Germline lookup yields CDR1 DFQATT and CDR2 SNEGSKA (reference sequence). V lost 6 bases and J lost 3, with 12 bases in between. The CDR3, as DNA: TGCAGTGCCGAAGGACTACACTACGAGCAGTACTTC. This encodes CSAEGLHYEQYF.

This clonotype was counted at least ten times. The genes are TRBV6-2 or TRBV6-3 and TRBJ2-5; no firm D call. The V gene's germline CDR1 is MNHEY and CDR2 SVGEGT. V lost 6 bases and J 2 bases, leaving 16 bases between the germline ends. This CDR3 contains 15 residues. The CDR3 loop reads CASSPEGFPQETQYF. CDR3 DNA sequence: TGTGCCAGCAGCCCTGAAGGGTTCCCACAAGAGACCCAGTACTTC.

This clonotype was picked up a small number of times. This chain joins TRBV13 and TRBJ2-7; 10 bases align to TRBD1. Per germline, CDR1 PRHDT and CDR2 FYEKMQ (reference sequence). V lost 0 bases, J lost 4 bases, and 6 bases stayed unmatched. This CDR3 spans 16 amino acids. The CDR3 sequence is CASSLGSGQGSYEQYF. For the CDR3, the DNA is TGTGCCAGCAGCTTAGGATCGGGACAGGGGAGTTACGAGCAGTACTTC.

Many counts were recorded for this clonotype. The V gene is TRBV6-5, the J gene TRBJ2-7, with D possibly matching TRBD1 (5 bases). Trimming removed 4 bases from V and 6 bases from J, with 13 bases in between. The CDR3 has 13 residues. Per the germline V gene, CDR1 is MNHEY and CDR2 is SVGAGI. CDR3 amino acids: CASSFRQGGEQYF. In nucleotides, the CDR3 is TGTGCCAGCAGTTTTCGGCAGGGTGGCGAGCAGTACTTC.

This clonotype has only a few counts. The rearrangement joins TRBV12-3 or TRBV12-4 to TRBJ2-7, with D maybe TRBD1 (5 bases). V gave up 5 bases and J gave up 2 bases, with 13 bases separating them. The CDR3 covers 14 residues. CDR3 sequence: CASSQGALTYEQYF. In nucleotides, the CDR3 is TGTGCCAGCAGTCAAGGGGCCTTAACCTACGAGCAGTACTTC.

This clonotype showed up many times. This chain joins TRBV18 and TRBJ2-5; tentatively, D is TRBD1 (5 bases). This CDR3 is built from 13 residues. The germline V and J ends were trimmed by 2 bases and 1 base, with 5 bases remaining between them. The germline CDR1 and CDR2 sequences are KGHSH and LQKENI. CDR3 sequence reads: CASSPGAQETQYF. The CDR3 nucleotides read TGTGCCAGCTCACCAGGGGCCCAAGAGACCCAGTACTTC.

This rearrangement joins TRBV4-1 to TRBJ2-5; D ambiguous. The germline gives CDR1 MGHRA, CDR2 YSYEKL. The CDR3 is 13 residues long. Trimming left V 5 bases short and J 5 bases short, with 12 bases between. The DNA of the CDR3 is TGCGCCAGCAGCAACGGCCCCTTGGAGACCCAGTACTTC. It yields the protein CASSNGPLETQYF.

The CDR3 DNA sequence: TGTGCCAGCAGCCCGTTTCCTAGCACAGATACGCAGTATTTT. Protein sequence: CASSPFPSTDTQYF. The chain couples TRBV7-3 to TRBJ2-3; D not resolved. The germline V and J ends were trimmed by 5 bases and 0 bases, with 9 bases remaining between them. Germline CDR1 SGHTA, CDR2 FQGTGA. This CDR3 has 14 residues.

This clonotype has just a few counts. This chain joins TRBV7-8 and TRBJ1-2, with D unclear. The CDR3 length is 13 residues. Germline V CDR1 and CDR2: SGHVS, FQNEAQ. The V and J ends lost 5 bases and 3 bases respectively, with 10 bases between them. For the CDR3, the DNA is TGTGCCAGCAGCCTGCTGGACTACTATGGCTACACCTTC. Translated: CASSLLDYYGYTF.

This clonotype was counted many times. DNA of the CDR3: TGCAGTGCTTACCCGGGACAGGGGGGCTACGAGCAGTACTTC. It yields the protein CSAYPGQGGYEQYF. This rearrangement joins TRBV20-1 to TRBJ2-7; TRBD1 matches 11 bases. The CDR3 sequence is 14 residues long. J lost 3 bases, V lost 5 bases, and 6 bases had no gene match. In germline, CDR1 is DFQATT, CDR2 SNEGSKA (reference sequence).

The sample holds a few counts of this clonotype. The rearrangement joins TRBV29-1 to TRBJ1-1; D remains unclear. Germline CDR1 and CDR2: SQVTM and ANQGSEA. CDR3 size: 13 residues. V was cut by 3 bases and J by 6 bases, with 14 bases left in between. CDR3 DNA: TGCAGCGTTGATCATCGTGGGTCCCCTGAAGCTTTCTTT. Translating gives CSVDHRGSPEAFF.

This clonotype was observed many times. The gene calls are TRBV2 and TRBJ2-5, with 8 bases lining up with TRBD1. Germline V gives CDR1 SNHLY, CDR2 FYNNEI. The CDR3 has 16 residues. J was trimmed by 1 base and V by 2 bases; bases with no gene match: 6. This CDR3 reads CASSEFQGAPQETQYF. CDR3 sequence (DNA): TGTGCCAGCAGTGAATTTCAGGGGGCACCCCAAGAGACCCAGTACTTC.

This clonotype was detected many times. The chain employs TRBV7-9 and TRBJ2-5, with TRBD2 matching over 11 bases. After removal of 5 bases from V and 1 base from J, the junction contained 6 bases not matched to a gene. The CDR3 has 16 amino acids. Germline CDR1 and CDR2: SEHNR and FQNEAQ (reference sequence). The CDR3 is CASSRALAGGQETQYF. For the CDR3, the DNA is TGTGCCAGCAGCAGGGCCCTAGCGGGGGGCCAAGAGACCCAGTACTTC.

There are many counts of this clonotype. V usage is TRBV12-3 or TRBV12-4 and J usage is TRBJ1-2; 10 positions match TRBD1. V gave up 7 bases and J gave up 6 bases; unmatched junction bases: 2. This CDR3 has 12 amino acids. The CDR3: CASNGQGDGYTF. The CDR3 bases are TGTGCCAGCAACGGACAGGGGGATGGCTACACCTTC.

This clonotype was detected only a few times. The chain joins TRBV18 to TRBJ1-1; D perhaps matches TRBD1 (6 bases). This CDR3 is 17 amino acids long. CDR1 is KGHSH, CDR2 LQKENI, per germline. V was shortened by 0 bases and J by 0 bases, with 14 bases between the two germline ends. The CDR3 sequence: CASSPPMDSRLNTEAFF. CDR3 DNA sequence: TGTGCCAGCTCACCACCGATGGACAGCCGTTTGAACACTGAAGCTTTCTTT.

The chain couples TRBV27 to TRBJ1-1; D may be TRBD1 (5 bases). The CDR3 extends over 14 amino acids. Germline V gives CDR1 MNHEY, CDR2 SMNVEV (reference sequence). The V end was cut by 5 bases, the J end by 1 base, with 11 bases between. In DNA, the CDR3 is TGTGCCAGCAGTATACGACAGTGGAACACTGAAGCTTTCTTT. This translates into CASSIRQWNTEAFF.

This chain connects TRBV6-5 to TRBJ2-2, with D unclear. V was shortened by 1 base and J by 6 bases, with 6 bases between the two germline ends. The CDR3 runs to 13 residues. Germline values: CDR1 MNHEY, CDR2 SVGAGI. DNA of the CDR3: TGTGCCAGCAGTTACTTGGAGTCCGGGGAGCTGTTTTTT. Amino acid sequence: CASSYLESGELFF.

About this clonotype itself: Possible read error: a much larger clone is one base away. The conserved phenylalanine or tryptophan normally closing the CDR3 is absent here, so this likely arose from a read error. The gene calls are TRBV10-3 and TRBJ2-7; 8 bases match TRBD1. V lost 4 bases to trimming and J lost 3 bases; unmatched junction nucleotides: 2. The germline CDR1 and CDR2 sequences are ENHRY and SYGVKD. There are 13 residues in the CDR3. The CDR3 bases are TGTGCCATCAGTGGACAGGGGCACTACGAGCAGTACTTG. It is translated as CAISGQGHYEQYL.

This clonotype was seen at least ten times. The V and J genes are TRBV6-5 and TRBJ1-5; D gene uncertain. V was pared by 3 bases and J by 0 bases, with 3 bases between. This CDR3 comprises 13 residues. CDR1 is MNHEY and CDR2 is SVGAGI in the germline V gene. The CDR3 region is CASSYFSNQPQHF. DNA for the CDR3: TGTGCCAGCAGTTATTTTAGCAATCAGCCCCAGCATTTT.

This clonotype came up many times. The chain is built from TRBV12-5 and TRBJ2-7; no clear D gene. The V end was cut by 2 bases, the J end by 4 bases, with 3 bases between. The CDR3 runs to 11 residues. Germline CDR1 is LGHNT and CDR2 is FRNRAP. The CDR3 reads CASGLQYEQYF. The CDR3 DNA reads as TGTGCTAGTGGTTTGCAGTACGAGCAGTACTTC.

The sample holds a few counts of this clonotype. The chain uses TRBV6-5 and TRBJ1-1; D is unresolved. Germline CDR1 MNHEY, CDR2 SVGAGI. Trimming took 4 bases from V and 0 from J, leaving 15 bases between them. The CDR3 has 16 residues. The CDR3 protein is CASSFVSEILNTEAFF. CDR3 sequence (DNA): TGTGCCAGCAGTTTCGTTTCGGAGATACTGAACACTGAAGCTTTCTTT.

Many counts were recorded for this clonotype. The chain employs TRBV10-3 and TRBJ2-5, with D maybe TRBD2 (6 bases). This CDR3 is 15 amino acids long. Trimming took off 6 bases at V and 1 base at J, with 15 bases between the two ends. Looked up from germline, CDR1 is ENHRY and CDR2 is SYGVKD. The CDR3 region is CAISDYTSLQETQYF. The CDR3 nucleotides are TGTGCCATCAGCGACTATACTAGCCTCCAAGAGACCCAGTACTTC.

This clonotype was observed at least ten times. The chain links TRBV15 to TRBJ2-7, with D tentatively TRBD1 (5 bases). This CDR3 is built from 12 residues. V lost 8 bases and J 0 bases, leaving 8 bases between the germline ends. Germline V gene data show CDR1 as LNHNV and CDR2 as YYDKDF (reference sequence). CDR3 protein: CATRQGSYEQYF. CDR3 in DNA: TGTGCCACCCGTCAGGGCTCCTACGAGCAGTACTTC.

About this clonotype: A read error is possible here, since a much larger clone lies one base away. This CDR3 is CASGLVLGQGAYEQCF. The DNA for the CDR3 is TGTGCTAGTGGTTTGGTCCTGGGACAAGGAGCCTACGAGCAGTGCTTC. This chain links TRBV12-5 with TRBJ2-7; weak D call: TRBD1 (6 bases). Germline V gene sequence: CDR1 LGHNT, CDR2 FRNRAP. This CDR3 spans 16 amino acids.